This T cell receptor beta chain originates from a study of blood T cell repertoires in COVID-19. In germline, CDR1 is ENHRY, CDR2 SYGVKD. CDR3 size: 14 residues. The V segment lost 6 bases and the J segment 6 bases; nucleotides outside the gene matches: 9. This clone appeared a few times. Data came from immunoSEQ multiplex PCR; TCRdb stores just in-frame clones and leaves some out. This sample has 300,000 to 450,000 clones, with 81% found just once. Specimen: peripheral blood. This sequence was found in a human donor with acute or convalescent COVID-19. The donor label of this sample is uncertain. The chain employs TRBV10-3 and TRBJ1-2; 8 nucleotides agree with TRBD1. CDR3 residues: CAISLTGTGNGYTF. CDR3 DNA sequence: TGTGCCATCAGCCTAACCGGGACAGGTAATGGCTACACCTTC.